Described below is a single TCR beta chain sequence and its context. This sample was taken from a study of blood T cell repertoires in COVID-19. Study summary: Sites across the United States, Italy and Spain contributed samples from acute and convalescent COVID-19.

The cohort comprised adults aged about 18 to 89 years residing in under 30 US areas. Self-reported history from a screening survey and questionnaire set each donor's cohort. TCRdb's table, derived via immunoSEQ multiplex PCR, lists solely in-frame clones and lacks some. The sample includes about 200,000 clones, roughly 82% of them seen just once. Between the trimmed V and J ends, which lost 8 bases and 0 bases, there was a span of 8 bases. The germline CDR1 and CDR2 sequences are MNHEY and SMNVEV (reference sequence). The CDR3 has 14 amino acids. Source material: PBMCs or T cells enriched from blood (not recorded which). The clonotype originates from a man aged 40-50 years with acute COVID-19. The chain links TRBV27 to TRBJ2-6; D may be TRBD2 (6 bases). The CDR3 protein is CASGGYSGANVLTF. DNA for the CDR3: TGTGCCAGCGGGGGGTACTCTGGGGCCAACGTCCTGACTTTC.